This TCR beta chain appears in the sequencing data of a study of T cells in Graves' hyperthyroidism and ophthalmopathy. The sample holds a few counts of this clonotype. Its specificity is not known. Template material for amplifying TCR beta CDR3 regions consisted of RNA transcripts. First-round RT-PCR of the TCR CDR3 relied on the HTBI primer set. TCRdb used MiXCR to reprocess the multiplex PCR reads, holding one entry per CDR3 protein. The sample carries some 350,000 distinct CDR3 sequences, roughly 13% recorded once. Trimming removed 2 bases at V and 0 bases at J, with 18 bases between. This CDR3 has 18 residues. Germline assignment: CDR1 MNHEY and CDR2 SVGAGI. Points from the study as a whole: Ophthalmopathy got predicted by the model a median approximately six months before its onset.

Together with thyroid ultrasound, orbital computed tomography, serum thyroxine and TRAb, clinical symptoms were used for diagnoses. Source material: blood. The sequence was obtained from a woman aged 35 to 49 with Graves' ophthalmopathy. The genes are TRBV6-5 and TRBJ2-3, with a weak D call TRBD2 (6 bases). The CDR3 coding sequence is TGTGCCAGCAGTTACAACTTTCTCGGGAGCCTTAGCACAGATACGCAGTATTTT. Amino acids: CASSYNFLGSLSTDTQYF.